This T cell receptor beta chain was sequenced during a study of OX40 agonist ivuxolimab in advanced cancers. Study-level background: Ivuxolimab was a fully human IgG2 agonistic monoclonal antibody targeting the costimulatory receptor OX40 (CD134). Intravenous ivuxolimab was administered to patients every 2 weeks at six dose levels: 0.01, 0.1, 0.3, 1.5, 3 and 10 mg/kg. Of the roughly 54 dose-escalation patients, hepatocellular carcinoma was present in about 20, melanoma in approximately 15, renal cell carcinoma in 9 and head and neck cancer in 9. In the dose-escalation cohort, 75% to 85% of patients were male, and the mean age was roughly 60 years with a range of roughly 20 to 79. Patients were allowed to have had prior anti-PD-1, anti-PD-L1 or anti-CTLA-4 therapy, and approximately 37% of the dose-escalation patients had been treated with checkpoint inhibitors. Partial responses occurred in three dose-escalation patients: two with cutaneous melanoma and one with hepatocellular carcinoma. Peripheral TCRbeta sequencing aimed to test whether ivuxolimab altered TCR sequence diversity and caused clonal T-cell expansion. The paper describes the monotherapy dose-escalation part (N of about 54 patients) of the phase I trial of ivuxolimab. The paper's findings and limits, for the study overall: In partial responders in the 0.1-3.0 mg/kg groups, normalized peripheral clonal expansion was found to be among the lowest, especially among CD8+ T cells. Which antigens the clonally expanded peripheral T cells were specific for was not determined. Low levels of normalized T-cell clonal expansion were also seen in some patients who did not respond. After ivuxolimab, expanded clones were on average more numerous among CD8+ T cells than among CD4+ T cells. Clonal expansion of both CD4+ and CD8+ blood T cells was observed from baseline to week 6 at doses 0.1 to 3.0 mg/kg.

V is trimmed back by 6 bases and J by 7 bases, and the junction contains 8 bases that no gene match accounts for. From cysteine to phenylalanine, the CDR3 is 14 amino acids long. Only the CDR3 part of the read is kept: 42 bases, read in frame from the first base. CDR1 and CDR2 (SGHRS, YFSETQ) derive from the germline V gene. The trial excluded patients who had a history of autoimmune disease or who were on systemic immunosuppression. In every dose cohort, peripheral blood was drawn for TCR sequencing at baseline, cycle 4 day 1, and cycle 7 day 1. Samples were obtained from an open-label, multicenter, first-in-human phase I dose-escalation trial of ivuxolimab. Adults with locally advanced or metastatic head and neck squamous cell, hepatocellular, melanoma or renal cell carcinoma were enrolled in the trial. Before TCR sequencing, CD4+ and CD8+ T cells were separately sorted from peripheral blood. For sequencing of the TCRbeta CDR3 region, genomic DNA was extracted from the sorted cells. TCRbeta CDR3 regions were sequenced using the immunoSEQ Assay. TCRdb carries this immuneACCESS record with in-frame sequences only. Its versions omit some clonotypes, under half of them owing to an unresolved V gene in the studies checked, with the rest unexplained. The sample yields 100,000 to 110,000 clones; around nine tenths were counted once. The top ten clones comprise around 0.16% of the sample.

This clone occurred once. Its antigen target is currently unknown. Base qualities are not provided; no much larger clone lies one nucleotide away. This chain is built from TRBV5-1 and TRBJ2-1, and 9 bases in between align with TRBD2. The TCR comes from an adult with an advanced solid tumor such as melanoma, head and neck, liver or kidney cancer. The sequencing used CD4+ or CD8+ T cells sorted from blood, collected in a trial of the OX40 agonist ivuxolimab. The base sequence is TGCGCCAGCAATGCGGGAGGGAAGGGGAATGAGCAGTTCTTC. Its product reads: CASNAGGKGNEQFF.